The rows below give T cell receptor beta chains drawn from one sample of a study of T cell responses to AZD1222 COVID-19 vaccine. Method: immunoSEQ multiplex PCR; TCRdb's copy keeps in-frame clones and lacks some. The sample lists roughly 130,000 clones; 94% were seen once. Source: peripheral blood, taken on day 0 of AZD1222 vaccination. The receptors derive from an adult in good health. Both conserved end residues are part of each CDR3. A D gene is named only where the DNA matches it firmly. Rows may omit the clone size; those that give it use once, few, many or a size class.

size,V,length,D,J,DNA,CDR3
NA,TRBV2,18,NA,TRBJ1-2,TGTGCCAGCAGTGAAGTGGGATATCCGCTTGAGTGGGGGGATGGCTACACCTTC,CASSEVGYPLEWGDGYTF
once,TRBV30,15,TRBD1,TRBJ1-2,TGTGCCTGGAGTGCCAACGACAGGGTGACGGGAGGCTACACCTTC,CAWSANDRVTGGYTF
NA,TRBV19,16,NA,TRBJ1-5,TGTGCCAGTAGGAGAGGGTTTCTCGAAAGCAATCAGCCCCAGCATTTT,CASRRGFLESNQPQHF
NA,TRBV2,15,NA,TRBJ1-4,TGTGCCAGCAGTGAAAGGTTGGGGAGGGGTGAAAAACTGTTTTTT,CASSERLGRGEKLFF
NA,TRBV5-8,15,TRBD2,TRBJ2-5,TGTGCCAGCAGCTTGGGACTAGCAGTACAAGAGACCCAGTACTTC,CASSLGLAVQETQYF
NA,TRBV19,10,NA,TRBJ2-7,TGTGCCAGTAGTATAGAGGGACTTGACTTC,CASSIEGLDF
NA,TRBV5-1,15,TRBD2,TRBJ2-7,TGCGCCAGCAGCTTGGATCGAGTAGCGGGAAACGAGCAGTACTTC,CASSLDRVAGNEQYF
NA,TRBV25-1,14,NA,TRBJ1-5,TGTGCCAGCAGGGAAACGGGTCGCAATCAGCCCCAGCATTTT,CASRETGRNQPQHF
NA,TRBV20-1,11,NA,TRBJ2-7,TGCAGTGCTAGTCCCCTTGACGAGCAGTACTTC,CSASPLDEQYF
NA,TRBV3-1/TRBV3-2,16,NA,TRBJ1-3,TGTGCCAGCAGCCAAGAGGCTGGGAGCTCTGGAAACACCATATATTTT,CASSQEAGSSGNTIYF
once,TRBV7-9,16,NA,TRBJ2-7,TGTGCCAGCAGCTTAAGAAAGGGGCCGAGCTCCTACGAGCAGTACTTC,CASSLRKGPSSYEQYF
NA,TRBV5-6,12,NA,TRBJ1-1,TGTGCCAGCAGCTTGTTAAGGGCTGAAGCTTTCTTT,CASSLLRAEAFF
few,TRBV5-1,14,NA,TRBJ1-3,TGCGCCAGCAGCTTGGACATGGCTGGAAACACCATATATTTT,CASSLDMAGNTIYF
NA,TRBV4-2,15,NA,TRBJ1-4,TGTGCCAGCAGCTACTGGACAAATACAAATGAAAAACTGTTTTTT,CASSYWTNTNEKLFF
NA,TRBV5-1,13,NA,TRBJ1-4,TGCGCCACCCGGTGGCGGGGGCATGAAAAACTGTTTTTT,CATRWRGHEKLFF
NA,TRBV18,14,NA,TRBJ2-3,TGTGCCAGCTCACCCCCTCCTAGTGCTGTGACGCAGTATTTT,CASSPPPSAVTQYF
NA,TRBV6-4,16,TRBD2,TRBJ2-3,TGTGCCAGCAGCTTGCTTGGCGGGAGTACGACAGATACGCAGTATTTT,CASSLLGGSTTDTQYF
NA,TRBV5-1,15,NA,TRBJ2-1,TGCGCCAGCAGCTTGTCGGTTAGCGGATACAATGAGCAGTTCTTC,CASSLSVSGYNEQFF
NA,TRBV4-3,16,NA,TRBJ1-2,TGCGCCAGCAGCCAAGATGGAGGGTGGGTCGGCTATGGCTACACCTTC,CASSQDGGWVGYGYTF
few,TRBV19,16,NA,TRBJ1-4,TGTGCCAGTAGTATGGAGGGGTGGCGGGGAAATGAAAAACTGTTTTTT,CASSMEGWRGNEKLFF
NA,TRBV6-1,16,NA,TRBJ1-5,TGTGCCAGCAGTGAACGTTTACACGATAGCAATCAGCCCCAGCATTTT,CASSERLHDSNQPQHF
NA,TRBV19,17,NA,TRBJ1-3,TGTGCCAGTAGCAATCCGCAGGACGCGGGATCTGGAAACACCATATATTTT,CASSNPQDAGSGNTIYF
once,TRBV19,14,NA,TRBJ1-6,TGTGCCAGTACCATGGGAGGGGTTAATTCACCCCTCCACTTT,CASTMGGVNSPLHF